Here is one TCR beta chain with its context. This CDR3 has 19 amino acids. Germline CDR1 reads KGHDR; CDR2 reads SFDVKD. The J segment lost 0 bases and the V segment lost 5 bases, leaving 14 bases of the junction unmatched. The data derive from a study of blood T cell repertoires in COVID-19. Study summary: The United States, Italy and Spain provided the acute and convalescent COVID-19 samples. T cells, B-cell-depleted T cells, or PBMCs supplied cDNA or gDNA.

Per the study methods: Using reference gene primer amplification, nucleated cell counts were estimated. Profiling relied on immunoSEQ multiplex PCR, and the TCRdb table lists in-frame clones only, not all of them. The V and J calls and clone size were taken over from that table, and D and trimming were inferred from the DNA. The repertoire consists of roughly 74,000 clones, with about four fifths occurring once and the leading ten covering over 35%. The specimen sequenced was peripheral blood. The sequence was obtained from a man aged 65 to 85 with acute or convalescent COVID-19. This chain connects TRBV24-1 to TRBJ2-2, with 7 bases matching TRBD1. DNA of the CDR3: TGTGCCACCAGTGGAGTATCGGGGAGAGGGGGCGCGAACACCGGGGAGCTGTTTTTT. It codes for CATSGVSGRGGANTGELFF.